The 9 T cell receptor beta chains below all came from one sample that was sequenced in a study of T cell responses to AZD1222 COVID-19 vaccine (dated by TCRdb to the early 2020s). Sample time point, as interpreted from the label and publication: baseline before first vaccination. Library prep was done by the immunoSEQ multiplex PCR assay. TCRdb re-hosts the immuneACCESS table, in-frame sequences only. Its copies lack some clones; in the studies checked, an unresolved V gene accounts for under half of them, and the cause for the rest is not known. The sample data list 65,000 to 85,000 clones, and around nine tenths of these were observed just once. Roughly 5.6% of the sample comes from the top ten. Sample: peripheral blood, taken on day 0 of AZD1222 vaccination. These TCRs come from an adult in good health.

The gene calls are TRBV6-5 and TRBJ1-1; D ambiguous. The CDR3 totals 14 residues. CDR1 is MNHEY and CDR2 is SVGAGI in the germline V gene. The ends were cut back, 0 bases at V and 4 bases at J, with 9 bases in the middle. This CDR3 is CASSYSGRGTEAFF. CDR3 coding DNA: TGTGCCAGCAGTTACTCCGGCCGAGGCACTGAAGCTTTCTTT.

The chain uses TRBV28 and TRBJ1-5, with D unresolved. Germline V lookup: CDR1 MDHEN, CDR2 SYDVKM. This CDR3 has 14 residues. Trimming left V 4 bases short and J 6 bases short, with 13 bases between. The CDR3 DNA reads as TGTGCCAGCAGTTCTGGGCAACGAGGTCAGCCCCAGCATTTT. This gives the protein CASSSGQRGQPQHF.

This clone has only a few counts. The genes are TRBV11-2 and TRBJ2-7, with TRBD2 matching 8 bases. Trimming cost V 3 bases and J 4 bases; bases outside gene matches: 5. Germline CDR1 reads SGHAT; CDR2 reads FQNNGV. This CDR3 region has 14 residues. This CDR3 is CASSLEPGGYEQYF. CDR3 DNA: TGTGCCAGCAGCTTGGAGCCGGGGGGGTACGAGCAGTACTTC.

V is TRBV11-2 and J is TRBJ2-3; tentative D call: TRBD1 (6 bases). The germline V gene encodes CDR1 SGHAT and CDR2 FQNNGV. CDR3 length: 16 residues. V dropped 1 base and J dropped 2 bases, with 13 bases sitting between them. This CDR3 reads CASSLAGQFLTDTQYF. The CDR3 nucleotides are TGTGCCAGCAGCTTAGCAGGACAGTTCCTCACAGATACGCAGTATTTT.

V is TRBV7-3 and J is TRBJ2-1, with 8 bases lining up with TRBD2. With V trimmed by 6 bases and J by 12 bases, 13 bases remained unmatched. CDR3 length: 14 residues. Germline CDR1 and CDR2: SGHTA and FQGTGA. Here the CDR3 reads CASSPPGRGGRQFF. The CDR3 bases are TGTGCCAGCAGTCCGCCCGGACGGGGGGGCCGGCAGTTCTTC.

This clone was seen a handful of times. The CDR3 DNA reads TGTGCCAGCAGCTTGTTTGTTGGGAACACTGAAGCTTTCTTT. Translated, it gives CASSLFVGNTEAFF. The chain combines TRBV5-5 with TRBJ1-1, with unresolved D. The CDR3 runs to 14 residues. CDR1 is SGHKS, CDR2 YYEKEE, per germline (reference sequence). V dropped 1 base and J dropped 1 base, with 8 bases sitting between them.

The chain uses TRBV6-5 and TRBJ1-1, with 10 nucleotides matching TRBD1. This CDR3 region has 15 residues. Germline V CDR1 and CDR2: MNHEY, SVGAGI. After removal of 4 bases from V and 7 bases from J, the junction contained 9 bases not matched to a gene. CDR3 loop: CASSSPGQGRHEAFF. The DNA for the CDR3 is TGTGCCAGCAGTTCGCCGGGACAGGGGCGGCATGAAGCTTTCTTT.

Concerning this clone: Other DNA sequences in this sample translate to the same CDR3. V is TRBV5-1 and J is TRBJ1-5, with no clear D. The CDR3 length is 15 residues. Germline CDR1 SGHRS, CDR2 YFSETQ. Trimming removed 1 base from V and 1 base from J, with 9 bases in between. The CDR3 DNA sequence: TGCGCCAGCAGCTTGAGCCCGGGAAGCAATCAGCCCCAGCATTTT. As protein: CASSLSPGSNQPQHF.

V gene TRBV19 combines with J gene TRBJ1-5; D possibly corresponds to TRBD1 (6 bases). Trimming removed 5 bases at V and 5 bases at J, with 16 bases between. CDR3 length equals 15 residues. Germline CDR1 LNHDA, CDR2 SQIVND (reference sequence). CDR3 loop: CASSRNGQLDQPQHF. The CDR3, as DNA: TGTGCCAGTAGTCGAAATGGACAGCTCGATCAGCCCCAGCATTTT. Together with reference TRBV19 and TRBJ1-5, the CDR3 gives the full variable domain: DGGITQSPKYLFRKEGQNVTLSCEQNLNHDAMYWYRQDPGQGLRLIYYSQIVNDFQKGDIAEGYSVSREKKESFPLTVTSAQKNPTAFYLCASSRNGQLDQPQHFGDGTRLSIL.